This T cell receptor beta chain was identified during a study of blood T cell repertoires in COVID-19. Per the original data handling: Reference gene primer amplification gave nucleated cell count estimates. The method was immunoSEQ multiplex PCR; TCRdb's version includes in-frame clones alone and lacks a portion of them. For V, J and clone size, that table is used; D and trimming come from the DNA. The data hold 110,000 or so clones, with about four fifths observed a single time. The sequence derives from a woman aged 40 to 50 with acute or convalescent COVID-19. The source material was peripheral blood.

The CDR3 spells CASSHPINELANTEAFF. Here the CDR3 DNA reads TGCGCCAGCAGTCACCCAATTAATGAGCTAGCGAACACTGAAGCTTTCTTT. The V call is TRBV23-1, the J call TRBJ1-1, with D hard to call. TRBV23-1 is classed as an ORF, of uncertain function. Trimming left V 3 bases short and J 1 base short, with 18 bases between. The CDR3 consists of 17 residues.